This passage covers 27 T cell receptor beta chains from one sample sequenced in a study of T cell responses to AZD1222 COVID-19 vaccine. Sequencing used immunoSEQ multiplex PCR; TCRdb keeps in-frame clones, though not all of them. This table holds roughly 44,000 clones, approximately 83% found once. The specimen comprised peripheral blood, sampled on day 0 of AZD1222 vaccination. Source of these receptors: an adult in good health.

V gene TRBV4-3 combines with J gene TRBJ1-2, with D possibly being TRBD1 (6 bases). Germline CDR1 is LGHNA and CDR2 is YSLEER. The CDR3 is 16 residues long. V was pared by 0 bases and J by 4 bases, with 15 bases between. This CDR3 is CASSQDTGGRGYGYTF. DNA for the CDR3: TGCGCCAGCAGCCAAGATACGGGGGGGCGAGGCTATGGCTACACCTTC.

The genes are TRBV30 and TRBJ1-2; 8 bases are a match to TRBD1. Trimming removed 0 bases from V and 8 bases from J; junction bases left unmatched: 2. Germline V gives CDR1 GTSNPN, CDR2 SVGIG (reference sequence). CDR3 length equals 12 residues. The CDR3 is CAWSVDREGYTF. CDR3 DNA: TGTGCCTGGAGTGTGGACAGGGAAGGCTACACCTTC. Variable domain in full (rest from reference TRBV30 and TRBJ1-2): SQTIHQWPATLVQPVGSPLSLECTVEGTSNPNLYWYRQAAGRGLQLLFYSVGIGQISSEVPQNLSASRPQDRQFILSSKKLLLSDSGFYLCAWSVDREGYTFGSGTRLTVV.

This chain links TRBV27 with TRBJ1-1, with unresolved D. The V and J ends lost 5 bases and 1 base respectively, with 8 bases between them. CDR3 length: 13 residues. Germline V CDR1 and CDR2: MNHEY, SMNVEV (reference sequence). The CDR3 region is CASSKTWNTEAFF. In DNA form, the CDR3 reads TGTGCCAGCAGTAAGACATGGAACACTGAAGCTTTCTTT.

The V call is TRBV5-6, the J call TRBJ2-1; D unclear. Trimming shortened V by 0 bases and J by 13 bases, and 8 bases separated the two germline ends. This CDR3 has 11 residues. In germline, CDR1 is SGHDT, CDR2 YYEEEE. The CDR3 region has the DNA TGTGCCAGCAGCTTGGAAACAGTTCAGTTCTTC. Translating gives CASSLETVQFF.

The chain links TRBV6-5 to TRBJ1-6; 7 bases are shared with TRBD1. Per the germline V gene, CDR1 is MNHEY and CDR2 is SVGAGI. The CDR3 length is 16 residues. The V gene end was trimmed by 1 base and the J gene end by 5 bases; junction bases not matched to a gene: 5. The CDR3 reads CASSYFGGQDNSPLHF. Written as DNA, the CDR3 is TGTGCCAGCAGTTACTTCGGCGGACAGGATAATTCACCCCTCCACTTT.

The chain has TRBV19 and TRBJ2-2; D is perhaps TRBD1 or TRBD2 (5 bases each). The CDR3 consists of 15 residues. V was clipped by 3 bases and J by 4 bases, with 12 bases between them. CDR1 is LNHDA, CDR2 SQIVND, per germline (reference sequence). CDR3 coding DNA: TGTGCCAGTAGTATCGGCAGGGACGGCACCGGGGAGCTGTTTTTT. Translation gives CASSIGRDGTGELFF.

This chain uses TRBV16 with TRBJ2-1; TRBD2 might be the D (6 bases). Germline CDR1 reads KGHSY; CDR2 reads FQNENV. This CDR3 region has 15 residues. V lost 5 bases and J lost 5, with 16 bases in between. In DNA, the CDR3 is TGTGCCAGCAGCTATGGACTAACCCCTAACAATGAGCAGTTCTTC. Translating gives CASSYGLTPNNEQFF.

The chain combines TRBV19 with TRBJ1-1, with 7 nucleotides matching TRBD1. The germline gives CDR1 LNHDA, CDR2 SQIVND (reference sequence). CDR3 length equals 13 residues. Losses at the gene ends were 4 bases for V and 5 bases for J; bases not matched to a gene: 4. CDR3 DNA: TGTGCCAGTAGTAGGGGGACAGTTACTGAAGCTTTCTTT. This gives the protein CASSRGTVTEAFF.

This chain connects TRBV3-1 (or the pseudogene TRBV3-2) to TRBJ2-1; 13 nucleotides align to TRBD2. Looked up from germline, CDR1 is LGHDT and CDR2 is YNNKEL (reference sequence). This CDR3 comprises 14 residues. Germline trimming cut 3 bases from V and 7 bases from J; bases unmatched to any gene: 0. The CDR3 nucleotides read TGTGCCAGCAGCCAGGGACTAGCGGGGAATGAGCAGTTCTTC. Its protein is CASSQGLAGNEQFF.

This clone appeared a single time. The V gene is TRBV5-4, the J gene TRBJ2-3; D possibly corresponds to TRBD1 (6 bases). V lost 0 bases and J 5 bases, leaving 13 bases between the germline ends. The CDR3 totals 15 residues. CDR1 and CDR2 from the germline V gene are SGHNT and YYREEE (reference sequence). The CDR3 loop is CASSLGRQGGDTQYF. CDR3 coding DNA: TGTGCCAGCAGCTTGGGTCGCCAAGGGGGAGATACGCAGTATTTT.

This clone was found once. The chain employs TRBV28 and TRBJ1-5; tentatively, D is TRBD1 (6 bases). The length of the CDR3 is 15 residues. Germline V gene lookup returns CDR1 MDHEN and CDR2 SYDVKM. The ends were cut back, 6 bases at V and 0 bases at J, with 12 bases in the middle. CDR3 DNA sequence: TGTGCCAGCAGGGCAGGGGACAATAGCAATCAGCCCCAGCATTTT. Its protein is CASRAGDNSNQPQHF. Variable domain in full (rest from reference TRBV28 and TRBJ1-5): DVKVTQSSRYLVKRTGEKVFLECVQDMDHENMFWYRQDPGLGLRLIYFSYDVKMKEKGDIPEGYSVSREKKERFSLILESASTNQTSMYLCASRAGDNSNQPQHFGDGTRLSIL.

V gene TRBV5-1 combines with J gene TRBJ2-7, with a possible D match to TRBD1 (5 bases). V gave up 0 bases and J gave up 0 bases, with 10 bases separating them. The CDR3 has 15 residues. The V gene's germline CDR1 is SGHRS and CDR2 YFSETQ. The CDR3 here is CASSLGAGLSYEQYF. The CDR3, as DNA: TGCGCCAGCAGCTTGGGCGCAGGGCTCTCCTACGAGCAGTACTTC.

The chain combines TRBV7-2 with TRBJ1-6; perhaps TRBD1 as D (5 bases). This CDR3 comprises 14 residues. V was cut by 5 bases and J by 8 bases, with 13 bases left in between. Germline assignment: CDR1 SGHTA and CDR2 FQGNSA. In DNA form, the CDR3 reads TGTGCCAGCAGCCCCGGGTTAGGGGATTCACCCCTCCACTTT. The encoded protein is CASSPGLGDSPLHF.

The J gene is TRBJ2-3, the V gene TRBV27; D remains unclear. CDR3 size: 14 residues. Germline V gene lookup returns CDR1 MNHEY and CDR2 SMNVEV (reference sequence). V was pared by 3 bases and J by 0 bases, with 7 bases between. The CDR3 sequence: CASSFGPSTDTQYF. In DNA, the CDR3 is TGTGCCAGCAGTTTTGGGCCTAGCACAGATACGCAGTATTTT.

The chain has TRBV6-2 or TRBV6-3 and TRBJ2-1, with D maybe TRBD2 (6 bases). Germline CDR1 is MNHEY and CDR2 is SVGEGT. The CDR3 covers 14 residues. The V end lost 2 bases, the J end lost 3 bases, and 8 bases lay between the germline ends. CDR3 amino acids: CASSYGGDYNEQFF. The DNA of the CDR3 is TGTGCCAGCAGTTACGGCGGGGACTACAATGAGCAGTTCTTC.

V usage is TRBV10-2 and J usage is TRBJ1-5; 9 bases align to TRBD1. Germline CDR1 and CDR2: WSHSY and SAAADI. The trim removed 6 bases at V and 4 bases at J, leaving 4 bases unmatched. This CDR3 is built from 14 residues. The CDR3 nucleotides read TGCGCCAGCAGACAGGGGGCTAGAAATCAGCCCCAGCATTTT. It encodes CASRQGARNQPQHF.

This clone was recorded once. The CDR3 sequence is CASSSNGGYSPLHF. CDR3 nucleotide sequence: TGTGCCAGCAGTTCGAACGGGGGCTATTCACCCCTCCACTTT. The chain uses TRBV6-2 or TRBV6-3 and TRBJ1-6; maybe TRBD1 (6 bases). Germline V gene sequence: CDR1 MNHEY, CDR2 SVGEGT. The CDR3 sequence is 14 residues long. Trimming stripped 4 bases from V and 8 bases from J, with 12 bases between.

V is TRBV28 and J is TRBJ2-7; 8 bases are shared with TRBD2. The CDR3 extends over 14 amino acids. The ends lost 6 bases at V and 9 bases at J; junction bases unmatched: 13. Germline-derived CDR1 and CDR2 are MDHEN and SYDVKM. As DNA, the CDR3 is TGTGCCAGCAGCTACGGACTAGCCTCGGCAAGGCAGTACTTC. Its translation is CASSYGLASARQYF.

This clone showed up just a few times. The genes are TRBV27 and TRBJ2-1; no clear D gene. The CDR3 contains 15 residues. Germline V lookup: CDR1 MNHEY, CDR2 SMNVEV (reference sequence). V was pared by 6 bases and J by 3 bases, with 15 bases between. CDR3 sequence: CASSARPQFYNEQFF. The CDR3 coding sequence is TGTGCCAGCAGCGCCCGGCCCCAGTTCTACAATGAGCAGTTCTTC.

The V and J genes are TRBV27 and TRBJ1-1; D unresolved. V was shortened by 1 base and J by 1 base, with 4 bases between the two germline ends. The CDR3 length is 13 residues. Germline V gene data show CDR1 as MNHEY and CDR2 as SMNVEV (reference sequence). DNA of the CDR3: TGTGCCAGCAGTTTATTGGCGAACACTGAAGCTTTCTTT. Protein: CASSLLANTEAFF.

This rearrangement joins TRBV6-1 to TRBJ1-6, with no clear D. Germline CDR1 is MNHNS and CDR2 is SASEGT. The CDR3 is 15 residues long. V dropped 1 base and J dropped 9 bases, with 13 bases sitting between them. CDR3 sequence reads: CASSEVPEKGSPLHF. CDR3 sequence (DNA): TGTGCCAGCAGTGAAGTACCGGAAAAGGGTTCACCCCTCCACTTT.

The CDR3 spells CASSFGFPSELNTEAFF. The CDR3 DNA reads TGTGCCAGCAGTTTCGGTTTTCCCTCGGAATTGAACACTGAAGCTTTCTTT. This rearrangement joins TRBV28 to TRBJ1-1, with D hard to call. Trimming stripped 3 bases from V and 0 bases from J, with 17 bases between. This CDR3 spans 17 amino acids. Germline V gene sequence: CDR1 MDHEN, CDR2 SYDVKM.

This chain connects TRBV3-1 (or the pseudogene TRBV3-2) to TRBJ2-5, with a possible D match to TRBD2 (6 bases). CDR1 LGHDT and CDR2 YNNKEL come from the germline V gene (reference sequence). The CDR3 totals 14 residues. V was shortened by 4 bases and J by 2 bases, with 11 bases between the two germline ends. The CDR3 spells CASSRGLEQETQYF. In DNA form, the CDR3 reads TGTGCCAGCAGCCGGGGACTCGAACAAGAGACCCAGTACTTC.

The gene calls are TRBV6-6 and TRBJ2-4, with 11 bases aligning to TRBD2. With V trimmed by 5 bases and J by 9 bases, 9 bases remained unmatched. The germline V gene encodes CDR1 MNHNY and CDR2 SVGAGI (reference sequence). The length of the CDR3 is 15 residues. This chain's CDR3 is CASSTTSGVFGIQYF. The CDR3 DNA follows: TGTGCCAGCAGTACGACTAGCGGGGTTTTTGGCATTCAGTACTTC.

The gene calls are TRBV20-1 and TRBJ2-5; tentatively, D is TRBD2 (6 bases). V was shortened by 7 bases and J by 5 bases, with 8 bases between the two germline ends. The CDR3 runs 10 residues. Per the germline V gene, CDR1 is DFQATT and CDR2 is SNEGSKA (reference sequence). Here the CDR3 DNA reads TGCAGTGTGGGGAGGGAGACCCAGTACTTC. This gives the protein CSVGRETQYF.

This rearrangement joins TRBV25-1 to TRBJ1-4, with a possible D match to TRBD1 (6 bases). The CDR3 totals 13 residues. Trimming took 4 bases from V and 5 from J, leaving 8 bases between them. Germline V gene sequence: CDR1 MGHDK, CDR2 SYGVNS. The CDR3 region has the DNA TGTGCCAGCAGTGTGCAGGGGAATGAAAAACTGTTTTTT. It specifies CASSVQGNEKLFF.

This sequence joins TRBV7-2 and TRBJ2-7; 7 bases map to TRBD2. The junction had 5 bases not matched to a gene; V was cut back by 0 bases and J by 3 bases. This CDR3 region has 15 residues. Germline values: CDR1 SGHTA, CDR2 FQGNSA. As DNA, the CDR3 is TGTGCCAGCAGCTTAGCGTGGCGGGGGAACTACGAGCAGTACTTC. It codes for CASSLAWRGNYEQYF. The whole variable domain, filled in from reference TRBV7-2 and TRBJ2-7, reads GAGVSQSPSNKVTEKGKDVELRCDPISGHTALYWYRQSLGQGLEFLIYFQGNSAPDKSGLPSDRFSAERTGGSVSTLTIQRTQQEDSAVYLCASSLAWRGNYEQYFGPGTRLTVT.